A selection of T cell receptor beta chains follows, all from one sample in a study of post-analysis software for immune sequencing data. TCRdb independently ran MiXCR on the PCR reads; one entry per CDR3 protein. Of hundreds of thousands of distinct CDR3 sequences listed, 25% to 30% are singletons. Sequencing was performed on blood. These receptors came from a girl between 5 and 17 years old with multiple sclerosis. The CDR3 runs from the conserved cysteine through the conserved F or W. A D gene is named only where the DNA matches it firmly. Size is stated for part of the rows, as once, few or many counts, or as a class when the clone is expanded.

D gene	V gene	J gene	clone size	CDR3 protein	CDR3 DNA
TRBD2	TRBV4-3	TRBJ2-7	NA	CASSHDLTSGEYEQYF	TGCGCCAGCAGCCACGATCTAACTAGCGGGGAGTACGAGCAGTACTTC
NA	TRBV5-5	TRBJ2-5	few	CASSLGYGAETQYF	TGTGCCAGCAGCTTGGGATATGGGGCTGAGACCCAGTACTTC
TRBD2	TRBV10-3	TRBJ2-1	NA	CAISGSAGGFNEQFF	TGTGCCATCAGTGGTTCAGCGGGAGGATTCAATGAGCAGTTCTTC
NA	TRBV12-3/TRBV12-4	TRBJ2-6	few	CASSFTGGSGANVLTF	TGTGCCAGCAGTTTTACGGGTGGCTCTGGGGCCAACGTCCTGACTTTC
NA	TRBV10-3	TRBJ2-3	NA	CAIWGAGEADTQYF	TGTGCCATCTGGGGGGCAGGGGAGGCCGATACGCAGTATTTT
TRBD2	TRBV10-2	TRBJ2-3	NA	CAAPPTTSGSPDTQYF	TGCGCCGCCCCCCCGACGACTAGCGGGAGCCCAGATACGCAGTATTTT
NA	TRBV24-1	TRBJ2-4	NA	CATSQGLAKNIQYF	TGTGCCACCAGCCAAGGGTTGGCCAAAAACATTCAGTACTTC
NA	TRBV20-1	TRBJ2-4	NA	CSASVGRKNIQYF	TGCAGTGCCTCCGTTGGGAGGAAAAACATTCAGTACTTC
NA	TRBV6-4	TRBJ1-5	NA	CASGADERQPQHF	TGTGCCAGCGGGGCAGATGAGCGGCAGCCCCAGCATTTT
TRBD1	TRBV6-5	TRBJ2-7	many	CASKTTGSSYEQYF	TGTGCCAGTAAGACGACAGGGTCATCGTACGAGCAGTACTTC
NA	TRBV24-1	TRBJ2-1	few	CATSEFGGNEQFF	TGTGCCACCAGTGAATTTGGTGGCAATGAGCAGTTCTTC
NA	TRBV7-3	TRBJ2-1	NA	CASSLRSRGIDEQFF	TGTGCCAGCAGCTTAAGGAGCAGGGGAATTGATGAGCAGTTCTTC
TRBD1	TRBV20-1	TRBJ2-4	few	CSATTDRVAKNIQYF	TGCAGTGCTACCACGGACAGGGTAGCCAAAAACATTCAGTACTTC
NA	TRBV4-3	TRBJ1-2	few	CASSRYRTSGDGYTF	TGCGCCAGCAGCCGATATCGGACCTCAGGGGACGGCTACACCTTC
TRBD2	TRBV5-1	TRBJ2-7	few	CASSSERGGINEQYF	TGCGCCAGCAGCTCGGAGCGGGGGGGCATCAATGAGCAGTACTTC
TRBD1	TRBV5-1	TRBJ2-7	NA	CASSLSQGARHNEQYF	TGCGCCAGCAGCTTGAGTCAGGGGGCACGGCACAATGAGCAGTACTTC
NA	TRBV9	TRBJ2-7	NA	CASSLYSEDYEQYF	TGTGCCAGCAGCCTCTACAGCGAGGATTACGAGCAGTACTTC
TRBD2	TRBV27	TRBJ2-5	few	CASSTRLAGYQETQYF	TGTGCCAGCAGTACTCGACTAGCGGGATACCAAGAGACCCAGTACTTC
TRBD1	TRBV20-1	TRBJ1-2	NA	CSAERPGQGSIYGYTF	TGCAGTGCCGAGAGGCCCGGACAGGGATCGATCTATGGCTACACCTTC
TRBD2	TRBV20-1	TRBJ2-7	NA	CSARAGGSEQYF	TGCAGTGCTAGGGCGGGAGGAAGCGAGCAGTACTTC
NA	TRBV10-3	TRBJ2-5	NA	CAISESVFGHQETQYF	TGTGCCATCAGTGAGTCGGTTTTTGGCCACCAAGAGACCCAGTACTTC
NA	TRBV12-3/TRBV12-4	TRBJ1-2	NA	CASSGAGTAYGYTF	TGTGCCAGCAGTGGAGCCGGGACTGCTTATGGCTACACCTTC
NA	TRBV20-1	TRBJ2-5	few	CSARLGGGFGETQYF	TGCAGTGCCCGACTCGGGGGAGGCTTTGGGGAGACCCAGTACTTC
NA	TRBV27	TRBJ1-1	many	CASSLVGGRTEAFF	TGTGCCAGCAGTTTAGTCGGGGGCCGCACTGAAGCTTTCTTT
TRBD2	TRBV15	TRBJ2-4	few	CATTSGREAKNIQYF	TGTGCCACCACGAGCGGGAGGGAGGCCAAAAACATTCAGTACTTC
NA	TRBV20-1	TRBJ2-5	few	CSARVREETQYF	TGCAGTGCTAGAGTCAGGGAAGAGACCCAGTACTTC